Described below is a single TCR beta chain sequence and its context. Its target is unknown. PCR used 60 Vbeta primers and 13 Jbeta primers. TCRdb's table, derived via immunoSEQ multiplex PCR, lists solely in-frame clones and lacks some. The repertoire holds 190,000 or so clones, with around 86% as singletons. This sample is part of a study of cytomegalovirus exposure and HLA in healthy donors. Notes on the study in general: Later work showed greater clonal expansion in HLA-associated TCR beta chains than in equally common others. When analyzed later, the rates of TCR association showed variation by HLA locus, with DRB1 the most and HLA-C the fewest.

V was clipped by 4 bases and J by 6 bases; unmatched bases: 5. This CDR3 spans 14 amino acids. Germline V gene data show CDR1 as SGHRS and CDR2 as YFSETQ. The source is a man over 45 in good health and CMV-seronegative. V usage is TRBV5-1 and J usage is TRBJ1-5, with 9 bases fitting TRBD1. Input material: PBMCs. The CDR3 region has the DNA TGCGCCAGCAGCCCGGACAGGGGAGCTCAGCCCCAGCATTTT. This sequence encodes CASSPDRGAQPQHF. Full variable domain (rest looked up from reference TRBV5-1 and TRBJ1-5): KAGVTQTPRYLIKTRGQQVTLSCSPISGHRSVSWYQQTPGQGLQFLFEYFSETQRNKGNFPGRFSGRQFSNSRSEMNVSTLELGDSALYLCASSPDRGAQPQHFGDGTRLSIL.